One TCR beta chain is described in this entry. Its specificity is not known. These data come from a study of long-term antiretroviral therapy in people with HIV. Study-wide results and limits: Controls exceeded HIV repertoires in CDR3 length range. Diversity went up after ART and still fell short of transplant donor controls.

The run of the v3.0 immunoSEQ assay was at survey level. Some clones are missing from TCRdb's copy, which holds only in-frame ones; the method was immunoSEQ multiplex PCR. The data show 10,000 to 13,000 clones, around 84% seen once. This CDR3 has 14 residues. Germline-derived CDR1 and CDR2 are MGHRA and YSYEKL. The V end lost 1 base, the J end lost 2 bases, and 6 bases lay between the germline ends. The sequence came from a middle-aged man with HIV. This specimen was unsorted PBMCs, taken 1.2 years after starting antiretroviral therapy. The chain couples TRBV4-1 to TRBJ1-5; D is possibly TRBD1 (6 bases). The chain's CDR3 is CASSQGQGNQPQHF. The CDR3, as DNA: TGCGCCAGCAGCCAAGGACAGGGCAATCAGCCCCAGCATTTT.